The 12 T cell receptor beta chains below come from one sample, sequenced in a study of blood T cell repertoires in COVID-19. Some clones are missing from TCRdb's copy, which holds only in-frame ones; the method was immunoSEQ multiplex PCR. The sample records under 200,000 clones, around nine tenths being singletons. Sequenced sample: peripheral blood. The receptor source for this set is a man between 65 and 85 years old with acute or convalescent COVID-19.

This chain links TRBV7-2 with TRBJ2-7, with D uncertain. The CDR3 length is 14 residues. CDR1 is SGHTA and CDR2 is FQGNSA in the germline V gene. The V gene lost 2 bases and the J gene lost 3 bases, with 11 bases spanning the gap. Written as DNA, the CDR3 is TGTGCCAGCAGCTTAAGGCCCTCAGGCTACGAGCAGTACTTC. Amino acid sequence: CASSLRPSGYEQYF.

The chain joins TRBV11-3 to TRBJ2-5; 11 nucleotides align to TRBD2. With 5 bases clipped from V and 2 bases from J, the junction kept 10 bases outside the gene matches. The CDR3 spans 17 residues. Germline V CDR1 and CDR2: SGHNT, YENEEA. The CDR3 spells CASSLGTSGNWQETQYF. The CDR3 region has the DNA TGTGCCAGCAGCCTTGGGACTAGCGGTAACTGGCAAGAGACCCAGTACTTC. The full variable domain, with the rest looked up from reference TRBV11-3 and TRBJ2-5, is EAGVVQSPRYKIIEKKQPVAFWCNPISGHNTLYWYLQNLGQGPELLIRYENEEAVDDSQLPKDRFSAERLKGVDSTLKIQPAELGDSAVYLCASSLGTSGNWQETQYFGPGTRLLVL.

This chain links TRBV7-9 with TRBJ1-1; tentative D call: TRBD1 (6 bases). Trimming pared 3 bases from V and 1 base from J, leaving 9 bases between. Germline CDR1 SEHNR, CDR2 FQNEAQ (reference sequence). CDR3 size: 14 residues. Here the CDR3 reads CASSLAGENTEAFF. CDR3 bases: TGTGCCAGCAGCTTGGCAGGGGAGAACACTGAAGCTTTCTTT.

The genes are TRBV5-1 and TRBJ1-4; possibly TRBD1 for D (5 bases). The CDR3 has 17 residues. The germline V gene has CDR1 SGHRS and CDR2 YFSETQ. V dropped 7 bases and J dropped 2 bases, with 21 bases sitting between them. CDR3 in amino acids: CASRRDGGLGTNEKLFF. DNA of the CDR3: TGCGCCAGCCGGCGGGACGGAGGGCTAGGCACTAATGAAAAACTGTTTTTT.

This chain links TRBV5-1 with TRBJ2-1; 10 positions agree with TRBD1. Germline V CDR1 and CDR2: SGHRS, YFSETQ. The V segment lost 5 bases and the J segment 7 bases; nucleotides outside the gene matches: 6. CDR3 length: 14 residues. CDR3 amino acids: CASRPGTGENEQFF. CDR3 nucleotides: TGCGCCAGCAGACCCGGGACAGGGGAAAATGAGCAGTTCTTC.

This clone has only a few counts. The rearrangement uses TRBV28 and TRBJ2-1; D is unclear. V lost 2 bases, J lost 3 bases, and 11 bases lay in between. The CDR3 has 15 residues. Germline V gives CDR1 MDHEN, CDR2 SYDVKM. The CDR3 region is CASSLTLSHYNEQFF. The CDR3 DNA is TGTGCCAGCAGTTTAACCCTATCCCACTACAATGAGCAGTTCTTC.

V and J are TRBV4-2 and TRBJ2-3, with 8 positions matching TRBD2. Germline V gene data show CDR1 as LGHNA and CDR2 as YNFKEQ. Trimming cost V 0 bases and J 2 bases; bases outside gene matches: 4. There are 16 residues in the CDR3. CDR3: CASSQDKAGVTDTQYF. The CDR3 nucleotides are TGTGCCAGCAGCCAAGATAAAGCGGGGGTCACAGATACGCAGTATTTT.

This clone was detected only a few times. The chain links TRBV7-8 to TRBJ2-3; D gene uncertain. The CDR3 sequence is 14 residues long. The germline V and J ends were trimmed by 5 bases and 0 bases, with 9 bases remaining between them. Germline loops: CDR1 SGHVS, CDR2 FQNEAQ. The CDR3 sequence: CASSRATSTDTQYF. DNA for the CDR3: TGTGCCAGCAGCCGCGCGACTAGCACAGATACGCAGTATTTT.

The chain joins TRBV30 to TRBJ1-5, with a possible D match to TRBD1 (5 bases). CDR1 GTSNPN and CDR2 SVGIG come from the germline V gene (reference sequence). V was clipped by 1 base and J by 1 base, with 17 bases between them. The CDR3 has 17 residues. CDR3 amino acids: CAWSGSPGARSNQPQHF. The DNA for the CDR3 is TGTGCCTGGAGTGGGAGCCCTGGGGCTCGGAGCAATCAGCCCCAGCATTTT.

The chain carries TRBV6-5 and TRBJ1-2; tentative D call: TRBD1 (5 bases). Per germline, CDR1 MNHEY and CDR2 SVGAGI. Trimming took off 6 bases at V and 7 bases at J, with 12 bases between the two ends. CDR3 length: 12 residues. The CDR3 protein is CASRPAGPGYTF. CDR3 in DNA: TGTGCCAGCAGGCCCGCGGGGCCTGGCTACACCTTC.

V and J are TRBV9 and TRBJ2-3; 7 positions match TRBD2. V was clipped by 7 bases and J by 1 base; unmatched bases: 3. CDR1 SGDLS and CDR2 YYNGEE come from the germline V gene. The CDR3 runs 13 residues. CDR3 in DNA: TGTGCCAGCGCGGGGGTGCGCACAGATACGCAGTATTTT. It yields the protein CASAGVRTDTQYF.

V and J are TRBV6-4 and TRBJ1-3, with a weak D call TRBD1 (6 bases). The ends were cut back, 0 bases at V and 7 bases at J, with 16 bases in the middle. Germline loops: CDR1 MRHNA, CDR2 SNTAGT. The length of the CDR3 is 16 residues. Written as DNA, the CDR3 is TGTGCCAGCAGTGACTCGAAACAGGGTTTTAGGAACACCATATATTTT. Amino acid sequence: CASSDSKQGFRNTIYF.